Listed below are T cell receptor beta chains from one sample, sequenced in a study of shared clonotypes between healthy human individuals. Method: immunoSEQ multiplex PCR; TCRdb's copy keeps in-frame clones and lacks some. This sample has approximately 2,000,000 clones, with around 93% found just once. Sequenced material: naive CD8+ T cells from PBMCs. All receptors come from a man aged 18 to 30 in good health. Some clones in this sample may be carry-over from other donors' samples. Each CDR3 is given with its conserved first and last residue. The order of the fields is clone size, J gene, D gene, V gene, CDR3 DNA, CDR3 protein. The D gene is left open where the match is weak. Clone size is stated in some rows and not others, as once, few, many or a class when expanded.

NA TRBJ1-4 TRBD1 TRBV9 TGTGCCAGCAGCGCAGGGGGAGAGCGGGCTAATGAAAAACTGTTTTTT CASSAGGERANEKLFF
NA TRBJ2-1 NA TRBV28 TGTGCCAGCAGTTTGCGGCGGTTAGCGGTTAACAATGAGCAGTTCTTC CASSLRRLAVNNEQFF
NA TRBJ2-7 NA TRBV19 TGTGCCAGTAGTACCCGGGACACGTCCGAGCAGTACTTC CASSTRDTSEQYF
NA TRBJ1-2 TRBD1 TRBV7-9 TGTGCCAGCAGCGGAAGAGAGGGACAGGGGGCGGACTATGGCTACACCTTC CASSGREGQGADYGYTF
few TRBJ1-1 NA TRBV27 TGTGCCAGCAGTTCACGTGGGGGCGCTGAAGCTTTCTTT CASSSRGGAEAFF
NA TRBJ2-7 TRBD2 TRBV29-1 TGCAGCGTTGCGGGATCAAGCGGGAGATCCTACGAGCAGTACTTC CSVAGSSGRSYEQYF
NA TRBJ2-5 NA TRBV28 TGTGCCAGCAGCCTAATCGTTGGAGAGACCCAGTACTTC CASSLIVGETQYF
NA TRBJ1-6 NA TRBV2 TGTGCCAGCAGTGTTCTAAACTCACCCCTCCACTTT CASSVLNSPLHF
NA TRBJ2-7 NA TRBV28 TGTGCCAGTGGCAGACTGTTAAACTACGAGCAGTACTTC CASGRLLNYEQYF
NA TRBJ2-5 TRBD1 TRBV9 TGTGCCAGCAGCTCACGGACAGGCAGCGCTGCAGAGACCCAGTACTTC CASSSRTGSAAETQYF
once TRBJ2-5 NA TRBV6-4 TGTGCCAGCAGTGACTTTATATGGTCCACCCAGTACTTC CASSDFIWSTQYF
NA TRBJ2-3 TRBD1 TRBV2 TGTGCCAGCAGCCGGGACAGGGCGAGCACAGATACGCAGTATTTT CASSRDRASTDTQYF
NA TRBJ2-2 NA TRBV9 TGTGCCAGCAGCATGCAGGGAGCCGGGGAGCTGTTTTTT CASSMQGAGELFF
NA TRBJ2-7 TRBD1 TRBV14 TGTGCCAGCAGCCAGGGACAGGGACCATACTACGAGCAGTACTTC CASSQGQGPYYEQYF
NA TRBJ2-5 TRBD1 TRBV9 TGTGCCAGCAGCCACTCCGCGGACAGGGGGCGACCGGAGACCCAGTACTTC CASSHSADRGRPETQYF
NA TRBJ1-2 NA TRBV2 TGTGCCAGCAGTGAAGGGCAGGCGGCTAACTATGGCTACACCTTC CASSEGQAANYGYTF
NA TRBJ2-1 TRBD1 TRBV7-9 TGTGCCAGCAGCCCCGGACAGGGGAATGAGCAGTTCTTC CASSPGQGNEQFF
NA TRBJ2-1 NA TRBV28 TGTGCCAGCAGTTCGCCTCGTGAGGGGCTCTCCTACAATGAGCAGTTCTTC CASSSPREGLSYNEQFF